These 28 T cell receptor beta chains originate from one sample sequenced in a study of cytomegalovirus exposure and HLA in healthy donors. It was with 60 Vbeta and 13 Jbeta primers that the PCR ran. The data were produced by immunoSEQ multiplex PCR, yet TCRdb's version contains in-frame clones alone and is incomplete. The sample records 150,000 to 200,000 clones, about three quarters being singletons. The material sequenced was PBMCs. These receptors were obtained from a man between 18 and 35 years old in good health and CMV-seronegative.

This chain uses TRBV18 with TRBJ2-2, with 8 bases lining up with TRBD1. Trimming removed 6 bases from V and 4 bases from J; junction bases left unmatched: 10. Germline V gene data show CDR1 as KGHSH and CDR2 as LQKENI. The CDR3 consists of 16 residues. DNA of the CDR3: TGTGCCAGCTCGAGTCAGGGGGCGGATCGCACCGGGGAGCTGTTTTTT. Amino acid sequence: CASSSQGADRTGELFF.

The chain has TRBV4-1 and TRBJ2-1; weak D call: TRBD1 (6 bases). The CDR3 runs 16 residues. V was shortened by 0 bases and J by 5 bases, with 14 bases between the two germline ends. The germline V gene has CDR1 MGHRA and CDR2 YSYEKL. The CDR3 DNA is TGCGCCAGCAGCCAAGATTGGGGATGGGGGCACAATGAGCAGTTCTTC. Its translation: CASSQDWGWGHNEQFF.

The CDR3 DNA reads as TGTGCCAGCAGCTTAGATCCTTCGTTGAACACTGAAGCTTTCTTT. Translation gives CASSLDPSLNTEAFF. The chain uses TRBV11-2 and TRBJ1-1; D is unclear. Trimming removed 0 bases at V and 0 bases at J, with 8 bases between. CDR3 length: 15 amino acids. Looked up from germline, CDR1 is SGHAT and CDR2 is FQNNGV.

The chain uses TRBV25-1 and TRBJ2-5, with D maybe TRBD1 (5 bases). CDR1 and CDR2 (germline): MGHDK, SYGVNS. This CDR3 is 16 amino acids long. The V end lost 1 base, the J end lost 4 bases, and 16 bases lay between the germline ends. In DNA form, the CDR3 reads TGTGCCAGCAGTGAATTGCGCAGGGCCGATGGAGAGACCCAGTACTTC. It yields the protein CASSELRRADGETQYF.

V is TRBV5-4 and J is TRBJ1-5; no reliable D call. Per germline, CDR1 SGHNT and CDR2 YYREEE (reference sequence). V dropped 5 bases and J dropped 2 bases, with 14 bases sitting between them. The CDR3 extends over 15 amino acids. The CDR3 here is CASSVTPEGNQPQHF. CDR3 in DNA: TGTGCCAGCAGTGTGACCCCCGAGGGCAATCAGCCCCAGCATTTT.

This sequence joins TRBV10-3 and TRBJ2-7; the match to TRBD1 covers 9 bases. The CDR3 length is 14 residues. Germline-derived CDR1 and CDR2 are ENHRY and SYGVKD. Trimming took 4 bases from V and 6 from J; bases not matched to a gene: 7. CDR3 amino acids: CAISVGQGSREQYF. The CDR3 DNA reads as TGTGCCATCAGTGTAGGACAGGGGAGTCGCGAGCAGTACTTC.

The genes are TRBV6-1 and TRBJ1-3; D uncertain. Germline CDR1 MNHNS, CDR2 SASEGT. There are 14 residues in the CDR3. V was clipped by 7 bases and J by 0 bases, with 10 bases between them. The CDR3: CASILRDSGNTIYF. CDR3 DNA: TGTGCCAGCATTCTCCGGGACTCTGGAAACACCATATATTTT.

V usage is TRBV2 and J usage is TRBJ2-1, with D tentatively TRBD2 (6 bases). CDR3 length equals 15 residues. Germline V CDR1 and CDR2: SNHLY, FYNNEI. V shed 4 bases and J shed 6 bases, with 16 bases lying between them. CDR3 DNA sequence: TGTGCCAGCAGTGTACAGGTTGTGGGGGGCAATGAGCAGTTCTTC. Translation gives CASSVQVVGGNEQFF.

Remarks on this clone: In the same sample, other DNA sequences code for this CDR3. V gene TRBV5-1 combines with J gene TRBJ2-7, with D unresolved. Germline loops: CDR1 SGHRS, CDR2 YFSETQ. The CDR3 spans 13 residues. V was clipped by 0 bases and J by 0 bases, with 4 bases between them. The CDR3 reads CASSLASSYEQYF. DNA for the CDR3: TGCGCCAGCAGCTTGGCCTCCTCCTACGAGCAGTACTTC.

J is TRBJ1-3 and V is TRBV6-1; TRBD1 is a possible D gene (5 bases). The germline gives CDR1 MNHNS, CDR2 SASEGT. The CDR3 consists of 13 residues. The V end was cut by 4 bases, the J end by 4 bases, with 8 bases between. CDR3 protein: CASSVEGGNTIYF. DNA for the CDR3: TGTGCCAGCAGTGTGGAGGGGGGAAACACCATATATTTT.

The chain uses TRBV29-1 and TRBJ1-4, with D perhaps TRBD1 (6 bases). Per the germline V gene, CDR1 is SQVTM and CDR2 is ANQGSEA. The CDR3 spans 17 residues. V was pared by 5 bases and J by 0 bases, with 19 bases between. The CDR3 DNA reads TGCAGCGTTACAGGGCCTCTTGAAGGAGCAACTAATGAAAAACTGTTTTTT. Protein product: CSVTGPLEGATNEKLFF.

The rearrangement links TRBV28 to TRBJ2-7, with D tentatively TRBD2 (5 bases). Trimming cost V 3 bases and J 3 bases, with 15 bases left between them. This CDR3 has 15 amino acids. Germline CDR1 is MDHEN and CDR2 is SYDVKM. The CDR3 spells CASSLGAGMLYEQYF. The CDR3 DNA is TGTGCCAGCAGTTTGGGAGCCGGGATGCTCTACGAGCAGTACTTC.

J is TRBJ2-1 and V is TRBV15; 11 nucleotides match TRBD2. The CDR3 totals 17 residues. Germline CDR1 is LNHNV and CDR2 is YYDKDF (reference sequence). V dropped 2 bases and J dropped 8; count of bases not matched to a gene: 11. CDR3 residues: CATSRRTSGRKMDEQFF. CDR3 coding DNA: TGTGCCACCAGCAGAAGGACTAGCGGGCGCAAAATGGATGAGCAGTTCTTC.

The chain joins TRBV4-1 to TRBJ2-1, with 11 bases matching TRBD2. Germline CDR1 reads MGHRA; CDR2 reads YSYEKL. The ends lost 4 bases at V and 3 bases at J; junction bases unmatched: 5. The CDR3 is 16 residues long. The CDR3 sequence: CASSRVAGGSYNEQFF. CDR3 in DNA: TGCGCCAGCAGCCGAGTAGCGGGGGGGAGCTACAATGAGCAGTTCTTC.

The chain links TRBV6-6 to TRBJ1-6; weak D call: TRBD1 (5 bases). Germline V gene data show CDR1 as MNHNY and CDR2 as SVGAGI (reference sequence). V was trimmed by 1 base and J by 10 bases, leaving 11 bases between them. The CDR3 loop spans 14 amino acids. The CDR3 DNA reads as TGTGCCAGCAGTTACTTACAGGTTAGGTCACCCCTCCACTTT. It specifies CASSYLQVRSPLHF.

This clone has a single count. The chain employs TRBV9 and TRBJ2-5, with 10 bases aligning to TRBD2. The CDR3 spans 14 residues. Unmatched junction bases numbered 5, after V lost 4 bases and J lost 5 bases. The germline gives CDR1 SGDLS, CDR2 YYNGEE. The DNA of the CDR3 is TGTGCCAGCAGCTCCGGACTAGCGGCCGAGACCCAGTACTTC. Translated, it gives CASSSGLAAETQYF.

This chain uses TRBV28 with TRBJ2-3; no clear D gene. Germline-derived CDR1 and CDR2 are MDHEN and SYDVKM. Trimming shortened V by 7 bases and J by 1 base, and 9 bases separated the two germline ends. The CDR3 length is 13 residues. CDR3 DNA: TGTGCCAGCAAGACGGGTCGCACAGATACGCAGTATTTT. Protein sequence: CASKTGRTDTQYF.

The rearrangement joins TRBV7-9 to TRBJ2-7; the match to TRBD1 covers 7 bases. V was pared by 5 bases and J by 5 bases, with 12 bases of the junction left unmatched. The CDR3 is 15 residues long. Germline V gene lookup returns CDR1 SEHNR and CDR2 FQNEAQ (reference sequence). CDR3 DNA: TGTGCCAGCAGCGGTAGCACAGGGGCGTTGCACGAGCAGTACTTC. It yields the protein CASSGSTGALHEQYF.

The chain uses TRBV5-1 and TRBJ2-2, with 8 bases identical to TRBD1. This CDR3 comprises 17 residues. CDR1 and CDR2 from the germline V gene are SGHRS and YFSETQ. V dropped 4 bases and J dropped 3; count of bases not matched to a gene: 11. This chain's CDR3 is CASSLGRGQGHTGELFF. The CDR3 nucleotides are TGCGCCAGCAGCCTTGGGAGAGGACAGGGACACACCGGGGAGCTGTTTTTT.

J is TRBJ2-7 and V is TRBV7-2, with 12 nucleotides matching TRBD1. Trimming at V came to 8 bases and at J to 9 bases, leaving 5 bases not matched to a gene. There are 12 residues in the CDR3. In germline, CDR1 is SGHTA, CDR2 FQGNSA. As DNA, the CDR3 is TGTGCCAGCGGGACAGGGGGCTTTTGGCAGTACTTC. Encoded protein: CASGTGGFWQYF.

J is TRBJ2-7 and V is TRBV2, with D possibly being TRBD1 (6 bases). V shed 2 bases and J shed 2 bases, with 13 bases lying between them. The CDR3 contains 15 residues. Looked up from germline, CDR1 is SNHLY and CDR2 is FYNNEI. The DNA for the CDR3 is TGTGCCAGCAGTGAACCGAATAGACAGGCCTACGAGCAGTACTTC. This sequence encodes CASSEPNRQAYEQYF.

The CDR3 protein is CASTSGGLRSYNEQFF. For the CDR3, the DNA is TGTGCCAGCACCTCTGGCGGTCTTAGGTCCTACAATGAGCAGTTCTTC. This chain uses TRBV28 with TRBJ2-1; no definite D call. The CDR3 is 16 amino acids. Germline V CDR1 and CDR2: MDHEN, SYDVKM. V lost 7 bases to trimming and J lost 1 base, with 17 bases between them.

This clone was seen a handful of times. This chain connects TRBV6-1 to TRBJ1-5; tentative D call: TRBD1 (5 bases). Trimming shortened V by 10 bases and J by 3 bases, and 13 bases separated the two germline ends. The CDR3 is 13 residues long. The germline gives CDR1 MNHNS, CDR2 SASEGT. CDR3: CATETVPNQPQHF. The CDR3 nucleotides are TGTGCCACCGAGACAGTCCCCAATCAGCCCCAGCATTTT.

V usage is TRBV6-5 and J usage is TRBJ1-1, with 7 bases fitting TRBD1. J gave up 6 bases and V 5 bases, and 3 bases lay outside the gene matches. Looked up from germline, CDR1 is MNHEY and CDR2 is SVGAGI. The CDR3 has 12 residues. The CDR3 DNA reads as TGTGCCAGCAGTCAGGACAGGCCTGAAGCTTTCTTT. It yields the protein CASSQDRPEAFF.

This CDR3 is CAISAGGGGGYTF. The CDR3 coding sequence is TGTGCCATCAGTGCTGGGGGCGGTGGTGGCTACACCTTC. The chain joins TRBV10-3 to TRBJ1-2; D is possibly TRBD1 (6 bases). This CDR3 has 13 amino acids. Trimming shortened V by 4 bases and J by 7 bases, and 13 bases separated the two germline ends. The V gene's germline CDR1 is ENHRY and CDR2 SYGVKD.

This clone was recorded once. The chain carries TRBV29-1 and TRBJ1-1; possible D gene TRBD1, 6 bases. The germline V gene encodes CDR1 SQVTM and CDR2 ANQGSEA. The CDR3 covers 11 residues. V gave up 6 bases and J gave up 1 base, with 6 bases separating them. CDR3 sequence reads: CSVQGNTEAFF. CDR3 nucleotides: TGCAGCGTACAGGGGAACACTGAAGCTTTCTTT.

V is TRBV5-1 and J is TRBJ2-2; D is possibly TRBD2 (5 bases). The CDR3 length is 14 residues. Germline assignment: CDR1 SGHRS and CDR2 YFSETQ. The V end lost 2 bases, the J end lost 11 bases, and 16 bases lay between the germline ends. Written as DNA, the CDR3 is TGCGCCAGCAGCTTAGACAACCGGGGTCGCGAGCTGTTTTTT. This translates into CASSLDNRGRELFF. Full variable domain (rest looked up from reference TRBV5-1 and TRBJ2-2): KAGVTQTPRYLIKTRGQQVTLSCSPISGHRSVSWYQQTPGQGLQFLFEYFSETQRNKGNFPGRFSGRQFSNSRSEMNVSTLELGDSALYLCASSLDNRGRELFFGEGSRLTVL.

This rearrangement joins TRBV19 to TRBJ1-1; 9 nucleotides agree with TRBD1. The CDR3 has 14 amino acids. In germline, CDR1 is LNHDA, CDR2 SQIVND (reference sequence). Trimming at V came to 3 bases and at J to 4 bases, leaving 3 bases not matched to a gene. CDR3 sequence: CASSMTGGGTEAFF. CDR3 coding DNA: TGTGCCAGTAGTATGACAGGGGGAGGCACTGAAGCTTTCTTT.